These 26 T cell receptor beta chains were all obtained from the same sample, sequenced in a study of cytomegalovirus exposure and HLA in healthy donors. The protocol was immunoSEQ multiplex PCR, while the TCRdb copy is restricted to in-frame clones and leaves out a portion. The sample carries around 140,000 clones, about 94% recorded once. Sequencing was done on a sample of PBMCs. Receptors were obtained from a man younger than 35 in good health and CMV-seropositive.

The chain's CDR3 is CASSSRRGFVTEAFF. CDR3 bases: TGTGCCAGCAGCTCACGACGGGGGTTCGTCACTGAAGCTTTCTTT. V gene TRBV5-4 combines with J gene TRBJ1-1; a possible D gene is TRBD1 (5 bases). CDR3 size: 15 residues. V was trimmed by 3 bases and J by 4 bases, leaving 16 bases between them. CDR1 is SGHNT and CDR2 is YYREEE in the germline V gene (reference sequence).

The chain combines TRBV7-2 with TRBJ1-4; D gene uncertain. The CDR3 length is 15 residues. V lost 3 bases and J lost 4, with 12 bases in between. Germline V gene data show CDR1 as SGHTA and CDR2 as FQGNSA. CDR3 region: CASSFQPSGNEKLFF. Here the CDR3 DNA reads TGTGCCAGCAGCTTTCAGCCTTCGGGTAATGAAAAACTGTTTTTT.

In DNA form, the CDR3 reads TGTGCCAGCAGGCTACAGGGCTTCAATGAGCAGTTCTTC. Translated, it gives CASRLQGFNEQFF. The genes are TRBV27 and TRBJ2-1; maybe TRBD1 (6 bases). The CDR3 has 13 amino acids. Trimming pared 6 bases from V and 6 bases from J, leaving 12 bases between. Germline lookup yields CDR1 MNHEY and CDR2 SMNVEV (reference sequence).

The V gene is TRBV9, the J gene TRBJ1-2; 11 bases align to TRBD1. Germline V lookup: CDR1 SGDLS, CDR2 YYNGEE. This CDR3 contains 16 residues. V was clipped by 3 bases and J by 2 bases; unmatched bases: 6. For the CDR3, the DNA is TGTGCCAGCAGCGCCCGGGACAGGGGGGGGAACTATGGCTACACCTTC. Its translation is CASSARDRGGNYGYTF.

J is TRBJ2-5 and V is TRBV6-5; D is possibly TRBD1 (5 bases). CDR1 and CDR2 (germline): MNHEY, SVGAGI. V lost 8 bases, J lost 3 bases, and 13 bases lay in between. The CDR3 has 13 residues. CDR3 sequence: CASSRGEEETQYF. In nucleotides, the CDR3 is TGTGCCAGCTCAAGGGGCGAGGAAGAGACCCAGTACTTC.

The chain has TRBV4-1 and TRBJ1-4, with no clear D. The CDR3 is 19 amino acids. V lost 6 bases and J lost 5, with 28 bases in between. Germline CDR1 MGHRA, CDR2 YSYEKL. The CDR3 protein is CASSRSSLTPTQANEKLFF. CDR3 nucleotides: TGCGCCAGCAGTCGCTCATCCCTGACCCCGACGCAGGCGAATGAAAAACTGTTTTTT.

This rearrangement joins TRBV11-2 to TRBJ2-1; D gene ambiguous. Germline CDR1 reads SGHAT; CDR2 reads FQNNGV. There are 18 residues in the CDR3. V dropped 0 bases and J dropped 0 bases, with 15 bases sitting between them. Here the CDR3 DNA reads TGTGCCAGCAGCTTAGATGGTAGCCGGCTGATCTCCTACAATGAGCAGTTCTTC. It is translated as CASSLDGSRLISYNEQFF.

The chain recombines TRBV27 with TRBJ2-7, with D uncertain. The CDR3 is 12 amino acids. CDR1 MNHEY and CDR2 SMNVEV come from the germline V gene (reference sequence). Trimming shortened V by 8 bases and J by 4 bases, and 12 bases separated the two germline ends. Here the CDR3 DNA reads TGTGCCAGCGGTCGTGGGCTGTACGAGCAGTACTTC. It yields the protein CASGRGLYEQYF.

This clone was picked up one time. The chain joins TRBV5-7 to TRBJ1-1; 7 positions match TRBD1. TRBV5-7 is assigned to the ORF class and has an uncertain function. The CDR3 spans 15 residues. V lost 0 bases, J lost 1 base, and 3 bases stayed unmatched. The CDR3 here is CASSLVAGGNTEAFF. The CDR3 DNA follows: TGTGCCAGCAGCTTGGTTGCAGGGGGGAACACTGAAGCTTTCTTT.

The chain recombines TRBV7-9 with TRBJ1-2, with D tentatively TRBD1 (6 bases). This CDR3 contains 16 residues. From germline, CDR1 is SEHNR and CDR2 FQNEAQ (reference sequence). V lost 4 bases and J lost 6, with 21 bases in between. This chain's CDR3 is CASSWDMGAISDGYTF. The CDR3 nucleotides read TGTGCCAGCAGCTGGGATATGGGGGCGATATCAGATGGCTACACCTTC.

CDR3 protein: CSARSGLASYNEQFF. CDR3 nucleotides: TGCAGCGCCCGATCCGGACTAGCGAGCTACAATGAGCAGTTCTTC. The rearrangement uses TRBV29-1 and TRBJ2-1; 9 nucleotides match TRBD2. CDR3 length: 15 residues. In germline, CDR1 is SQVTM, CDR2 ANQGSEA. The J segment lost 3 bases and the V segment lost 7 bases, leaving 10 bases of the junction unmatched.

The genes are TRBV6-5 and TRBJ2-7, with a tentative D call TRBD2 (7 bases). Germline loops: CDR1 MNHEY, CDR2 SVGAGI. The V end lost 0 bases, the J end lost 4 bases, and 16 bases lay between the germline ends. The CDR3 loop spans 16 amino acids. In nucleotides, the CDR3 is TGTGCCAGCAGTTACTCGGGGGGCGGGAGAGGATACGAGCAGTACTTC. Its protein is CASSYSGGGRGYEQYF.

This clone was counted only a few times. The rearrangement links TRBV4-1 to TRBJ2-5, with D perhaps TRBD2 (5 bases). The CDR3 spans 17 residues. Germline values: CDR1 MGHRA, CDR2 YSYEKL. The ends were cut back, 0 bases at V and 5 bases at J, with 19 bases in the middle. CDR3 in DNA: TGCGCCAGCAGCCAAGATCGGCCGGGTACTCGAGGGGAGACCCAGTACTTC. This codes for CASSQDRPGTRGETQYF.

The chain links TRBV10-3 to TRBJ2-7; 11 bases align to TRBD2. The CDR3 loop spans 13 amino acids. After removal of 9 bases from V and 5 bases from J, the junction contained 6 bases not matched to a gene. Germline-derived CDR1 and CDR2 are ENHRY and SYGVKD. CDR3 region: CAIRGTSGDEQYF. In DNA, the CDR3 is TGTGCCATTAGGGGGACTAGCGGTGACGAGCAGTACTTC.

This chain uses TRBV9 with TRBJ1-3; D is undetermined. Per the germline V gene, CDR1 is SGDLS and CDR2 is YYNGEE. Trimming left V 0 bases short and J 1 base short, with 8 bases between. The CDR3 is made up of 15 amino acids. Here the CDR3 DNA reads TGTGCCAGCAGCGTAGGAGTCAAATCTGGAAACACCATATATTTT. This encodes CASSVGVKSGNTIYF.

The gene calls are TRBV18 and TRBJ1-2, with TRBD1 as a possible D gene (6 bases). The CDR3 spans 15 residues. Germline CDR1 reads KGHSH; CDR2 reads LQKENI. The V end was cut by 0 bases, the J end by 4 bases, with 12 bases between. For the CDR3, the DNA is TGTGCCAGCTCACCACCGAACAGGGCCGGCTATGGCTACACCTTC. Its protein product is CASSPPNRAGYGYTF.

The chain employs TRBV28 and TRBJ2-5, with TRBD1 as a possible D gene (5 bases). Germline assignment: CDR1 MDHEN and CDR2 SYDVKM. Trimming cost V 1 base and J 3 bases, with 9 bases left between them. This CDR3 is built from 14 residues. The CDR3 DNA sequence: TGTGCCAGCAGTTTATTAGAAGGGGAAGAGACCCAGTACTTC. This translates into CASSLLEGEETQYF.

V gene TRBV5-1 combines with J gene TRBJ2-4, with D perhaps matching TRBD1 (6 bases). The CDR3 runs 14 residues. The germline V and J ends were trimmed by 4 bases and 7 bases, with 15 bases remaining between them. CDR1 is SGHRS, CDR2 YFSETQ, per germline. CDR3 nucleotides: TGCGCCAGCAGCCCTGAGGCAGGGGTGAACATTCAGTACTTC. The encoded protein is CASSPEAGVNIQYF.

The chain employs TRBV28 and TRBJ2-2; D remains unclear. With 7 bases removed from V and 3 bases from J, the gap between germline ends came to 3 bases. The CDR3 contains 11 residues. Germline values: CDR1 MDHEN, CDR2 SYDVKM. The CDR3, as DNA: TGTGCCAGCACTCACACCGGGGAGCTGTTTTTT. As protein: CASTHTGELFF. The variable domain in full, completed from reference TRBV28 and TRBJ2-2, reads DVKVTQSSRYLVKRTGEKVFLECVQDMDHENMFWYRQDPGLGLRLIYFSYDVKMKEKGDIPEGYSVSREKKERFSLILESASTNQTSMYLCASTHTGELFFGEGSRLTVL.

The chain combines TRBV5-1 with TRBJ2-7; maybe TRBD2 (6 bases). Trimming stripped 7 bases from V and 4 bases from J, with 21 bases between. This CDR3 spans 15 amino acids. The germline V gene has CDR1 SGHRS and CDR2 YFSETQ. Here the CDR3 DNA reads TGCGCCAGCGGCGACGGTGGGTCTAGCGTGTACGAGCAGTACTTC. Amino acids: CASGDGGSSVYEQYF.

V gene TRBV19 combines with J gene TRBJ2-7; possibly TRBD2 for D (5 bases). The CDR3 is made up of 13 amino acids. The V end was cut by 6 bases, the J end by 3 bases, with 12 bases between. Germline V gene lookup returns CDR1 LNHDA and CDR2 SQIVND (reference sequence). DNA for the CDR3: TGTGCCAGTAGCCGAGACCGGGGCTACGAGCAGTACTTC. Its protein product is CASSRDRGYEQYF. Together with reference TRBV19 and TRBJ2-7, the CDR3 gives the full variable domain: DGGITQSPKYLFRKEGQNVTLSCEQNLNHDAMYWYRQDPGQGLRLIYYSQIVNDFQKGDIAEGYSVSREKKESFPLTVTSAQKNPTAFYLCASSRDRGYEQYFGPGTRLTVT.

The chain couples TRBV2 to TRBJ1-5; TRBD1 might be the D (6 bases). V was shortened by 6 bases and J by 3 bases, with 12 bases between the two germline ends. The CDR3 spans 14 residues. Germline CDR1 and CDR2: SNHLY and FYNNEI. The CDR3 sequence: CASRDTGNNQPQHF. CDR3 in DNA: TGTGCCAGCAGAGACACAGGGAACAATCAGCCCCAGCATTTT.

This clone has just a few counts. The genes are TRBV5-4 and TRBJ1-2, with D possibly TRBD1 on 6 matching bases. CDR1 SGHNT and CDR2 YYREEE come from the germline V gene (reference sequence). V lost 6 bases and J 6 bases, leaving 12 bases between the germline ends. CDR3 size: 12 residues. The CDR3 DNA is TGTGCCAGCACCCTTCCAGGGGATGGCTACACCTTC. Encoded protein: CASTLPGDGYTF.

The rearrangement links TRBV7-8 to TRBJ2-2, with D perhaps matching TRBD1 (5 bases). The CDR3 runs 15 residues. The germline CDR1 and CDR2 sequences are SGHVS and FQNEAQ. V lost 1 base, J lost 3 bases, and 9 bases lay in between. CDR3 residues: CASSLVQGYTGELFF. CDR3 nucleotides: TGTGCCAGCAGCTTAGTGCAGGGTTACACCGGGGAGCTGTTTTTT.

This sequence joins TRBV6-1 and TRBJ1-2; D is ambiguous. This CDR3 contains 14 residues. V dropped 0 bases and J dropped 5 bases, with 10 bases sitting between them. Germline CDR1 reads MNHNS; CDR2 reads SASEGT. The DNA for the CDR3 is TGTGCCAGCAGTGAAGCGCCAGGTGGTTATGGCTACACCTTC. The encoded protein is CASSEAPGGYGYTF.

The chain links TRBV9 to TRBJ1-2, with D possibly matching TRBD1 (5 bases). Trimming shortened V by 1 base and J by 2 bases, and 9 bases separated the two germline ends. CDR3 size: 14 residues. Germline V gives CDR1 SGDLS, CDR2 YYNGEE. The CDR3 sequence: CASSVWGENYGYTF. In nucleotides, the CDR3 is TGTGCCAGCAGCGTATGGGGGGAGAACTATGGCTACACCTTC.